This T cell receptor beta chain stems from a study of T cell responses to AZD1222 COVID-19 vaccine. Study-level background: Second-dose intervals near 4 or 12 weeks were combined.

Regarding the study as a whole: Clonal diversity may have been underestimated in mostly white British donors. Unmutated regions of variants are reportedly targeted by nearly half of spike-specific TCRs. Repertoire sampling was restricted to post-peak T cell response timepoints.

Repertoires were generated with immunoSEQ multiplex PCR, while TCRdb's copy carries only in-frame clones and drops some. Among 110,000 to 150,000 clones listed, about 93% were seen once. Of note for this clone: Its matching antigen is unknown.

Between the trimmed V and J ends, which lost 3 bases and 2 bases, there was a span of 16 bases. This CDR3 contains 16 residues. CDR1 LNHDA and CDR2 SQIVND come from the germline V gene (reference sequence). The specimen comprised peripheral blood, sampled on day 0 of AZD1222 vaccination. The sequence derives from an adult in good health. This chain connects TRBV19 to TRBJ1-2; possibly TRBD1 for D (5 bases). This CDR3 is CASSMFYRQHNYGYTF. In nucleotides, the CDR3 is TGTGCCAGTAGTATGTTCTATCGACAGCACAACTATGGCTACACCTTC.